A selection of T cell receptor beta chains follows, all from one sample in a study of cytotoxic CD8 clonotypes in ibrutinib-treated CLL. The method was immunoSEQ multiplex PCR; TCRdb's version includes in-frame clones alone and lacks a portion of them. Of 300,000 to 400,000 clones in the sample, over 60% were seen once. The sample here was PBMCs, taken after 36 months of ibrutinib treatment. All receptors derive from a human donor with chronic lymphocytic leukemia. Each CDR3 is given with its conserved first and last residue. A D gene is named only where the DNA matches it firmly. Some rows have no size entry. The others give once, few or many, or a class for an expanded clone.

CDR3 protein | CDR3 DNA | J gene | clone size | D gene | V gene
CASSRGQGQETQYF | TGTGCCAGCAGCAGGGGACAGGGGCAAGAGACCCAGTACTTC | TRBJ2-5 | . | TRBD1 | TRBV7-9
CASSVGQGTEAFF | TGCGCCAGCAGCGTGGGACAGGGGACTGAAGCTTTCTTT | TRBJ1-1 | . | TRBD1 | TRBV5-1
CASRKLAGGQLDTQYF | TGTGCCAGCAGAAAACTAGCGGGGGGGCAATTAGATACGCAGTATTTT | TRBJ2-3 | . | TRBD2 | TRBV7-8
CASSFRPPYEQYF | TGTGCCAGCAGTTTTCGGCCTCCCTACGAGCAGTACTTC | TRBJ2-7 | . | . | TRBV27
CASSLSHYRQGEETQYF | TGTGCCAGCAGCCTGTCCCACTACCGACAGGGCGAAGAGACCCAGTACTTC | TRBJ2-5 | . | TRBD1 | TRBV7-9
CASSSLTSAPSTDTQYF | TGTGCCAGCTCATCACTTACTAGCGCGCCTAGCACAGATACGCAGTATTTT | TRBJ2-3 | . | TRBD2 | TRBV18
CASSPGQHNYGYTF | TGTGCCAGCTCACCAGGGCAGCATAACTATGGCTACACCTTC | TRBJ1-2 | . | . | TRBV18
CASSTKGTDTQYF | TGCGCCAGCAGCACCAAGGGCACAGATACGCAGTATTTT | TRBJ2-3 | few | . | TRBV5-1
CAASPARDYYGYTF | TGTGCCGCCTCACCGGCCAGGGACTACTATGGCTACACCTTC | TRBJ1-2 | . | . | TRBV6-1
CASKAGQHNEQFF | TGTGCCAGCAAGGCGGGACAGCACAATGAGCAGTTCTTC | TRBJ2-1 | . | . | TRBV5-6
CASSSGQEQFF | TGTGCCAGCAGCTCAGGACAAGAGCAGTTCTTC | TRBJ2-1 | . | . | TRBV11-2
CASSMGLRTGGIYGYTF | TGTGCCAGTAGTATGGGTCTTCGGACAGGGGGAATCTATGGCTACACCTTC | TRBJ1-2 | . | TRBD1 | TRBV19
CASSSAGLAGGREDYEQYF | TGTGCCAGCAGCTCCGCCGGACTAGCGGGAGGGCGAGAGGACTACGAGCAGTACTTC | TRBJ2-7 | once | TRBD2 | TRBV7-8
CASSVADSPYEQYF | TGTGCCAGCAGCGTAGCGGACAGCCCCTACGAGCAGTACTTC | TRBJ2-7 | . | . | TRBV9
CSVEDRTGMGEQFF | TGCAGCGTTGAAGATAGAACGGGGATGGGTGAGCAGTTCTTC | TRBJ2-1 | few | . | TRBV29-1
CASSVIAGEGEKLFF | TGTGCCAGCAGCGTGATCGCAGGGGAGGGTGAAAAACTGTTTTTT | TRBJ1-4 | . | . | TRBV9
CASSDLRGPSYEQYF | TGTGCCAGCAGTGACTTGAGGGGCCCGTCCTACGAGCAGTACTTC | TRBJ2-7 | . | . | TRBV6-1
CASSHPGLATGELFF | TGTGCCAGCAGCCACCCGGGACTAGCAACCGGGGAGCTGTTTTTT | TRBJ2-2 | . | TRBD2 | TRBV7-9
CASSDFWGDSYEQYF | TGTGCCAGCAGTGATTTTTGGGGTGACTCCTACGAGCAGTACTTC | TRBJ2-7 | once | . | TRBV2
CASSSKPGLADYDTQYF | TGTGCCAGCAGCTCCAAACCGGGACTAGCGGACTATGATACGCAGTATTTT | TRBJ2-3 | . | TRBD2 | TRBV5-4
CASSLTGKGDTGELFF | TGTGCCAGCAGCTTAACAGGGAAAGGTGACACCGGGGAGCTGTTTTTT | TRBJ2-2 | . | . | TRBV11-2
CASSPSPTGTTEAFF | TGTGCCAGCAGTCCTAGCCCGACAGGGACCACTGAAGCTTTCTTT | TRBJ1-1 | . | TRBD1 | TRBV27
CSAPRLEQFF | TGCAGTGCTCCTCGGTTAGAGCAGTTCTTC | TRBJ2-1 | . | . | TRBV20-1
CASSLDRGGELFF | TGTGCCAGCAGCTTAGATCGGGGCGGGGAGCTGTTTTTT | TRBJ2-2 | few | . | TRBV11-2
CSVEEHSSYEQYF | TGCAGCGTTGAAGAGCACAGTTCCTACGAGCAGTACTTC | TRBJ2-7 | . | . | TRBV29-1
CASRTGTPEPGANVLTF | TGTGCCAGCAGGACCGGGACACCTGAACCTGGGGCCAACGTCCTGACTTTC | TRBJ2-6 | few | . | TRBV2
CASSSPTGTRAYEQYF | TGTGCCAGCAGTTCTCCGACAGGAACTAGAGCCTACGAGCAGTACTTC | TRBJ2-7 | . | . | TRBV28
CASRGGGHPDSYEQYF | TGCGCCAGCAGAGGGGGAGGGCACCCGGACTCCTACGAGCAGTACTTC | TRBJ2-7 | . | . | TRBV5-1
CASSHRDSTYEQYF | TGTGCCAGCAGCCACCGGGACAGCACCTACGAGCAGTACTTC | TRBJ2-7 | . | TRBD1 | TRBV5-4
CASSLGRDRHNEQFF | TGTGCCAGCAGCTTAGGTAGGGACAGACACAATGAGCAGTTCTTC | TRBJ2-1 | . | TRBD1 | TRBV13
CASSQAWAGGSNQPQHF | TGCGCCAGCAGCCAAGCCTGGGCAGGGGGGAGCAATCAGCCCCAGCATTTT | TRBJ1-5 | . | TRBD1 | TRBV4-1
CASSLVVGQPQHF | TGCGCCAGCAGCTTGGTCGTAGGACAGCCCCAGCATTTT | TRBJ1-5 | few | . | TRBV5-1
CASSEVPGELFF | TGTGCCAGCAGTGAAGTCCCCGGGGAGCTGTTTTTT | TRBJ2-2 | few | . | TRBV25-1
CASSEGWDSQYF | TGCGCCAGCAGTGAAGGGTGGGATTCCCAGTACTTC | TRBJ2-5 | few | . | TRBV10-2
CSVEVAGRPNYEQYF | TGCAGCGTTGAGGTCGCCGGGAGGCCGAACTACGAGCAGTACTTC | TRBJ2-7 | . | TRBD2 | TRBV29-1
CASSLRTPGGYNEQFF | TGTGCCAGCAGTTTAAGAACGCCGGGAGGATACAATGAGCAGTTCTTC | TRBJ2-1 | . | TRBD2 | TRBV28
CASSAADSYNEQFF | TGTGCCAGCAGCGCAGCGGACTCCTACAATGAGCAGTTCTTC | TRBJ2-1 | . | . | TRBV9
CASSSDRAGYGYTF | TGCGCCAGCAGCTCTGACAGGGCGGGCTATGGCTACACCTTC | TRBJ1-2 | . | TRBD1 | TRBV5-1
CASSSRTGGYGYTF | TGTGCCAGCAGCTCCCGGACAGGGGGCTATGGCTACACCTTC | TRBJ1-2 | . | TRBD1 | TRBV7-2
CASSVIAGNNEQFF | TGTGCCAGCAGCGTAATAGCGGGAAACAATGAGCAGTTCTTC | TRBJ2-1 | once | TRBD2 | TRBV9
CASSVVEGARYGYTF | TGTGCCAGCAGCGTAGTAGAGGGGGCCCGTTATGGCTACACCTTC | TRBJ1-2 | . | TRBD1 | TRBV9
CASSLRASGGTNTGELFF | TGTGCCAGCAGTTTAAGGGCTAGCGGGGGGACGAACACCGGGGAGCTGTTTTTT | TRBJ2-2 | . | TRBD2 | TRBV28
CASSMGTSGGTQFF | TGCGCCAGCAGCATGGGGACTAGCGGTGGTACACAGTTCTTC | TRBJ2-1 | . | TRBD2 | TRBV5-1
CASSLSQGSHEQYF | TGCGCCAGCAGCCTCTCACAGGGTTCCCACGAGCAGTACTTC | TRBJ2-7 | . | . | TRBV5-1
CASSPTVRYGYTF | TGTGCCAGCAGCCCCACGGTTCGATATGGCTACACCTTC | TRBJ1-2 | . | . | TRBV14
CASSELLLGQGDEKLFF | TGTGCCAGCAGTGAATTACTATTGGGGCAGGGAGACGAAAAACTGTTTTTT | TRBJ1-4 | . | . | TRBV25-1
CAIRQTSGRGEQYF | TGTGCCATCAGGCAGACTAGCGGGAGAGGAGAGCAGTACTTC | TRBJ2-7 | few | TRBD2 | TRBV10-3
CASSYTRAQETQYF | TGTGCCAGCAGTTACACCCGGGCTCAAGAGACCCAGTACTTC | TRBJ2-5 | . | . | TRBV6-5
CSVLLGLASSDTQYF | TGCAGCGTCCTCCTGGGACTAGCTTCTTCAGATACGCAGTATTTT | TRBJ2-3 | . | TRBD2 | TRBV29-1
CASTGQGINIQYF | TGTGCCAGCACCGGGCAGGGTATAAACATTCAGTACTTC | TRBJ2-4 | few | . | TRBV5-5
CAISGENEKLFF | TGTGCCATCAGTGGGGAGAATGAAAAACTGTTTTTT | TRBJ1-4 | few | . | TRBV10-3
CASSFGQHWGAVTDTQYF | TGCGCCAGCAGCTTTGGCCAACACTGGGGGGCTGTCACAGATACGCAGTATTTT | TRBJ2-3 | . | . | TRBV5-1
CASNPRGTLYEQYF | TGTGCCAGCAACCCCCGGGGGACGCTCTACGAGCAGTACTTC | TRBJ2-7 | few | . | TRBV6-1
CSVQGRGYEQFF | TGCAGCGTCCAGGGGAGGGGCTATGAGCAGTTCTTC | TRBJ2-1 | once | . | TRBV29-1
CASSGPRENYGYTF | TGTGCCAGCTCAGGCCCGAGAGAGAATTATGGCTACACCTTC | TRBJ1-2 | . | . | TRBV18
CASRPGRSTDTQYF | TGTGCCAGCAGACCGGGACGGAGCACAGATACGCAGTATTTT | TRBJ2-3 | few | . | TRBV27
CASREGLADTQYF | TGCGCCAGCAGAGAGGGTCTGGCAGATACGCAGTATTTT | TRBJ2-3 | few | . | TRBV10-1
CASSLDSAYEQYF | TGTGCCAGCAGCTTAGACTCGGCCTACGAGCAGTACTTC | TRBJ2-7 | . | . | TRBV7-9